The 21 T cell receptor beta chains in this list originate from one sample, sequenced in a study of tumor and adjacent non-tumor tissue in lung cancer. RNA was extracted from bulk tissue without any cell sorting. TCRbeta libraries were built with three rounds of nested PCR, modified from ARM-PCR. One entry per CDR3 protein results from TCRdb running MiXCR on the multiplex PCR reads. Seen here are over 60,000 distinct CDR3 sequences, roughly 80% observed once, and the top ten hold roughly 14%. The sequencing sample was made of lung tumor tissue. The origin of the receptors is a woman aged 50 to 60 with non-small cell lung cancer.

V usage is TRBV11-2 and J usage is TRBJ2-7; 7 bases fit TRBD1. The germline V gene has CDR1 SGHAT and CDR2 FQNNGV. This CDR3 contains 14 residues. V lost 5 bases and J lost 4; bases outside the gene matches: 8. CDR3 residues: CASSAEQGLYEQYF. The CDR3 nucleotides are TGTGCCAGCAGCGCCGAACAGGGGCTATACGAGCAGTACTTC.

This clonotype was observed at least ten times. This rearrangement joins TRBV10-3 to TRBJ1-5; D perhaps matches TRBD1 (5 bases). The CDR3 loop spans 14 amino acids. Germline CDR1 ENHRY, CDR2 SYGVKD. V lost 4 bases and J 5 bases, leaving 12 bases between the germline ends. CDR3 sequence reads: CAISGTQGYQPQHF. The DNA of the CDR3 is TGTGCCATCAGTGGAACGCAGGGATATCAGCCCCAGCATTTT.

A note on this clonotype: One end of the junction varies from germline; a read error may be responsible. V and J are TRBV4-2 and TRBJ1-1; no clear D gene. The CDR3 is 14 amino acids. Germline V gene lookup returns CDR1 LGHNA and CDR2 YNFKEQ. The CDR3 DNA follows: TGTACCAGCGGCCGATCGGTGAAGAACACTGAAGCTTTCTTT. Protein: CTSGRSVKNTEAFF.

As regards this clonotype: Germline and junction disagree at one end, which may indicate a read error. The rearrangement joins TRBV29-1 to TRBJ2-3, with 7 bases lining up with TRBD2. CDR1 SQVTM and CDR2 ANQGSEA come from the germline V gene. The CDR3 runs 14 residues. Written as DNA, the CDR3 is TGCAACGTTGCGGGGGATCTGTCCACAGATACGCAGTATTTT. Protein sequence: CNVAGDLSTDTQYF.

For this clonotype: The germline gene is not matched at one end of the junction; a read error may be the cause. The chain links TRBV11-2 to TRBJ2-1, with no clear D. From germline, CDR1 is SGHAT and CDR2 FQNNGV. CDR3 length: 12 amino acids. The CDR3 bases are TGTGCTAGCAGCCCCTCGCGATATGAGCAGTTCTTC. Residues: CASSPSRYEQFF.

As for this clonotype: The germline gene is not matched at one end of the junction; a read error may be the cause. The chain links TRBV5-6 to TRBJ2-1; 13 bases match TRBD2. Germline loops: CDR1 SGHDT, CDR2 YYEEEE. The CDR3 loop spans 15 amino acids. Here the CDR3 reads CASSLGLAGVYKQFF. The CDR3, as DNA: TGCGCCAGCAGCTTAGGACTAGCGGGAGTGTATAAGCAGTTCTTC.

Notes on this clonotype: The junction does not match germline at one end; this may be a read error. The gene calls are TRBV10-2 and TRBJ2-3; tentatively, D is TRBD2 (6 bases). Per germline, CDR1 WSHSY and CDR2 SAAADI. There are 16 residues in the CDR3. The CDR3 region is CASSERDGGITVTQCF. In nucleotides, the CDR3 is TGCGCCAGCAGTGAAAGGGACGGCGGGATCACAGTTACGCAATGTTTT.

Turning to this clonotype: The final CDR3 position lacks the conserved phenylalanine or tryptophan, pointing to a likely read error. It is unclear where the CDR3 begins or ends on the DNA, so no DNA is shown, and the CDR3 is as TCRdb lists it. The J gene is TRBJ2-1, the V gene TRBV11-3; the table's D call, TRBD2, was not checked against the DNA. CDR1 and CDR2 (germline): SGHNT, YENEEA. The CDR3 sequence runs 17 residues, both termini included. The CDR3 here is CTSSNIDPRTGENERFL.

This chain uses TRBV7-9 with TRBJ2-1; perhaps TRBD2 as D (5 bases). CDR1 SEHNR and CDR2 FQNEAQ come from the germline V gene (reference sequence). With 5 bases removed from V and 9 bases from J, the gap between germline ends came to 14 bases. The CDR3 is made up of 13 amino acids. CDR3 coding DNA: TGTGCCAGCAGCCCGGGATTGCTGAGTGAGCAGTTCTTC. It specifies CASSPGLLSEQFF. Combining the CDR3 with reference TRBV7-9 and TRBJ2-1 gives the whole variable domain DTGVSQNPRHKITKRGQNVTFRCDPISEHNRLYWYRQTLGQGPEFLTYFQNEAQLEKSRLLSDRFSAERPKGSFSTLEIQRTEQGDSAMYLCASSPGLLSEQFFGPGTRLTVL.

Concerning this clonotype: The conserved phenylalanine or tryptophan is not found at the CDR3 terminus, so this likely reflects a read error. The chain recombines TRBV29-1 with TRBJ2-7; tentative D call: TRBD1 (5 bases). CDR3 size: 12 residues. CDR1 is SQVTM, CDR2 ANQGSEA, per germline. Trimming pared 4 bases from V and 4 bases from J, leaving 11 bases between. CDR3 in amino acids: CSVGTRGYEQYY. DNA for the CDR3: TGCAGCGTTGGGACAAGGGGTTACGAGCAGTACTAC.

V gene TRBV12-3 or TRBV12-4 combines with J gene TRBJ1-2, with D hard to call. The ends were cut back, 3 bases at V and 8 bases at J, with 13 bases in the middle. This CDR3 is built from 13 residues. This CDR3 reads CASSFQDAAGYTF. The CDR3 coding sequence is TGTGCCAGCAGTTTTCAGGATGCGGCGGGCTACACCTTC.

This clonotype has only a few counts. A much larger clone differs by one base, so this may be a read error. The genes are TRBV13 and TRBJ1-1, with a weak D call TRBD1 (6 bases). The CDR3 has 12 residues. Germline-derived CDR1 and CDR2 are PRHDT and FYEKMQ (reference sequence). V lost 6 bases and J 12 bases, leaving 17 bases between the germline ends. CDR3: CASRSSGDGTFF. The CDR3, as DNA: TGTGCCAGCAGGTCATCAGGGGATGGAACTTTCTTT.

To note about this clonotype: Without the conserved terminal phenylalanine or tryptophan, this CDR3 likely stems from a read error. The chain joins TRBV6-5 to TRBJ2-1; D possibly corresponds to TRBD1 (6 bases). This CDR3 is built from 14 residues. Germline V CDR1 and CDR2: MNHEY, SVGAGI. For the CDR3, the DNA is TGTACCAGCAGTTCAAGGGGGACCTACAATGAGCAGTTCATC. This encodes CTSSSRGTYNEQFI.

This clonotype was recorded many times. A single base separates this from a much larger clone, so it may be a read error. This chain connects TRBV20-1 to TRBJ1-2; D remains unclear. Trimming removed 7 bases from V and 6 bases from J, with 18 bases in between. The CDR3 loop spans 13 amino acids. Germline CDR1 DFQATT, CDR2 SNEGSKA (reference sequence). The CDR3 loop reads CSVRAVALDGYTF. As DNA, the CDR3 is TGCAGTGTTAGGGCAGTCGCTCTTGATGGCTACACCTTC.

CDR3 sequence reads: CSTTELPYGELFF. The DNA for the CDR3 is TGCAGTACTACAGAACTCCCGTACGGGGAGCTGTTTTTT. V is TRBV20-1 and J is TRBJ2-2; no definite D call. In germline, CDR1 is DFQATT, CDR2 SNEGSKA (reference sequence). The V gene lost 8 bases and the J gene lost 7 bases, with 17 bases spanning the gap. The CDR3 totals 13 residues.

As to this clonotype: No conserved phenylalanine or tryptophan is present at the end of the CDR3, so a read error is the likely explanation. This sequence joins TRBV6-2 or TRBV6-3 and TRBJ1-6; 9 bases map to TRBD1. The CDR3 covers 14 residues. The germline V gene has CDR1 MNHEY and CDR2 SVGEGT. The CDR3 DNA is TGTGTCAGCGGAACCGGGACAGGGTTTTCACCCCTCCACTGT. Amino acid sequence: CVSGTGTGFSPLHC.

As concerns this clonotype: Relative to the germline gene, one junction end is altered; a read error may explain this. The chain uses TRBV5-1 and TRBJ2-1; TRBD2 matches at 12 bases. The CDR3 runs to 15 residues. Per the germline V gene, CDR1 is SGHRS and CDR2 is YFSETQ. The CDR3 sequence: CTSSIGLAGNNEQFF. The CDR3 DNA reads TGCACCAGCAGCATAGGACTAGCGGGGAACAATGAGCAGTTCTTC.

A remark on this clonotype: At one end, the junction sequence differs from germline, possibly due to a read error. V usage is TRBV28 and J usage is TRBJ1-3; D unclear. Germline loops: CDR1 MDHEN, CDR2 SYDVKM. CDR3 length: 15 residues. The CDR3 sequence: CTSSRGTSSGNTIYF. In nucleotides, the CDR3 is TGTACCAGCAGCCGCGGTACAAGCTCTGGAAACACCATATATTTT.

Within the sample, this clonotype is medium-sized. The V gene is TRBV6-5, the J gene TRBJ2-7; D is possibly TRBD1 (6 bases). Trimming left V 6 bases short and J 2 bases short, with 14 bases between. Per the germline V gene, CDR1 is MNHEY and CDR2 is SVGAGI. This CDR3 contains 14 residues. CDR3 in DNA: TGTGCCAGCAGCCCTACCCGACAGGCCTACGAGCAGTACTTC. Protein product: CASSPTRQAYEQYF.

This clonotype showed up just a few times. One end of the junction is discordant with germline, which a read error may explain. DNA of the CDR3: TGTGCCAGCAGCTTTATAGCGGGAGGAGACAATAAGCAGCTCTTT. Its protein product is CASSFIAGGDNKQLF. The rearrangement joins TRBV11-2 to TRBJ2-1; TRBD2 aligns across 10 bases. Germline V gives CDR1 SGHAT, CDR2 FQNNGV. The CDR3 is 15 residues long.

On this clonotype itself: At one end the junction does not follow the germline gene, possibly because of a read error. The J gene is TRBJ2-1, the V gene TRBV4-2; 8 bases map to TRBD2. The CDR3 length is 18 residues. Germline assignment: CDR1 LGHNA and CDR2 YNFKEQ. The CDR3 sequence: CASSQGQEAGGAYNDQFF. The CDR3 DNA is TGTGCCAGCAGCCAAGGACAGGAGGCGGGAGGTGCATACAATGACCAGTTCTTC.